This T cell receptor (beta chain) was recorded in a study of cytomegalovirus exposure and HLA in healthy donors. PCR amplification relied on 60 Vbeta primers (plus 13 Jbeta primers). Sequencing was performed with immunoSEQ multiplex PCR; in TCRdb, only in-frame clones are kept and a portion is missing. Counted here are about 91,000 clones, roughly 78% occurring once; the ten biggest clones make up around 4.4%. The sequence came from a male donor in good health and CMV-seropositive. The sample taken for sequencing was PBMCs.

The CDR3 bases are TGTGCCAGCAGCCAGACCCCTGGCGGGGGGGGCAATGAGCAGTTCTTC. It codes for CASSQTPGGGGNEQFF. The chain is built from TRBV7-9 and TRBJ2-1; 9 bases are a match to TRBD2. The CDR3 sequence is 16 residues long. Trimming removed 5 bases from V and 6 bases from J; junction bases left unmatched: 11. In germline, CDR1 is SEHNR, CDR2 FQNEAQ (reference sequence).